This T cell receptor beta chain was profiled in a study of OX40 agonist ivuxolimab in advanced cancers. Study at large: Among those enrolled, mean age was about 60 years (range about 23 to 90) and 75% to 90% were male.

The assay was immunoSEQ multiplex PCR, and TCRdb's table has in-frame clones only and misses some. The sample records some 86,000 clones, roughly 87% being singletons. A note on this clone: Its target is not known.

From germline, CDR1 is LNHDA and CDR2 SQIVND (reference sequence). V was cut by 1 base and J by 7 bases, with 7 bases left in between. The length of the CDR3 is 13 residues. Study-wide results and limits: By week 6 at 0.1 to 3.0 mg/kg, blood CD4+ and CD8+ T cells had expanded clonally. Among T cells, CD8+ cells averaged more expanded clones than CD4+ cells.

The source material was CD4+ or CD8+ T cells sorted from blood, sampled in a trial of the OX40 agonist ivuxolimab. The origin of this receptor is an adult with an advanced solid tumor such as melanoma, head and neck, liver or kidney cancer. This rearrangement joins TRBV19 to TRBJ1-4; no firm D call. Written as DNA, the CDR3 is TGTGCCAGTAGTATAGTCCGGGGTGAAAAACTGTTTTTT. Translated: CASSIVRGEKLFF.